Given below is one TCR beta chain in context. V was pared by 5 bases and J by 0 bases, with 11 bases between. This CDR3 has 15 residues. The germline V gene encodes CDR1 SEHNR and CDR2 FQNEAQ (reference sequence). The data belong to a study of T cells in Graves' hyperthyroidism and ophthalmopathy. Absence of ophthalmopathy progression within 18 months defined stable Graves' hyperthyroidism. Diagnosing involved the use of clinical symptoms, serum thyroxine and TRAb, thyroid ultrasound and orbital computed tomography. The source material, RNA transcripts, was used to amplify TCR beta CDR3 regions. When the TCR CDR3 underwent first-round RT-PCR, the HTBI primer set was used. In TCRdb, the multiplex PCR reads were re-called with MiXCR into one record per CDR3 protein. This sample has 550,000 to 600,000 distinct CDR3 sequences, with over 15% found just once.

The chain couples TRBV7-9 to TRBJ2-4; possibly TRBD1 or TRBD2 for D (5 bases each). The sequence was obtained from a young woman with Graves' hyperthyroidism. The material sequenced was blood. Written as DNA, the CDR3 is TGTGCCAGCAGCCGGGACGGTCTAGCCAAAAACATTCAGTACTTC. It codes for CASSRDGLAKNIQYF. Supplemented by reference TRBV7-9 and TRBJ2-4, the full variable domain reads DTGVSQNPRHKITKRGQNVTFRCDPISEHNRLYWYRQTLGQGPEFLTYFQNEAQLEKSRLLSDRFSAERPKGSFSTLEIQRTEQGDSAMYLCASSRDGLAKNIQYFGAGTRLSVL.